A selection of T cell receptor beta chains follows, all from one sample in a study of blood T cell repertoires in COVID-19. Measured with immunoSEQ multiplex PCR; TCRdb has only the in-frame clones, and not every one. The sample carries over 100,000 clones, more than 75% recorded once. Sequencing was performed on peripheral blood. These receptors all come from a man aged 50 to 60 with acute or convalescent COVID-19. Each CDR3 is given with its conserved first and last residue. D genes are given only for firm matches. Rows give clone size only sometimes, using once, few, many, or a class for an expanded clone.

>TRBJ2-1|TRBV19|TRBD1|medium-sized
TGTGCCAGTAGTTTGACGGGACAGGGGTACAATGAGCAGTTCTTC
CASSLTGQGYNEQFF
>TRBJ2-3|TRBV28|TRBD2|-
TGTGCCAGTGGATCTAGCGGGATAGGCACAGATACGCAGTATTTT
CASGSSGIGTDTQYF
>TRBJ2-1|TRBV29-1|-|-
TGCAGCGTTGTCTGGTCAGTCCCCTACAATGAGCAGTTCTTC
CSVVWSVPYNEQFF
>TRBJ2-1|TRBV4-1|TRBD2|-
TGCGCCAGCAGCCGGGGACTAGCGGGAAGGTACAATGAGCAGTTCTTC
CASSRGLAGRYNEQFF
>TRBJ1-5|TRBV19|-|-
TGTGCCAGTAGCCCGGGACTGGCCAATCAGCCCCAGCATTTT
CASSPGLANQPQHF
>TRBJ2-4|TRBV6-2/TRBV6-3|TRBD2|-
TGTGCCAGCAGCCCTCCTAGCGGTATAGCCAAAAACATTCAGTACTTC
CASSPPSGIAKNIQYF
>TRBJ1-4|TRBV2|-|few
TGTGCCAGCCACAGGGATATGGGTGAAAAACTGTTTTTT
CASHRDMGEKLFF
>TRBJ2-7|TRBV11-2|TRBD2|-
TGTGCCACCGGGACTAGCCCCTACGAGCAGTACTTC
CATGTSPYEQYF
>TRBJ2-1|TRBV2|-|-
TGTGCCAGCAGTGAACTCGCGAGCTCCTACAATGAGCAGTTCTTC
CASSELASSYNEQFF
>TRBJ1-1|TRBV4-2|-|-
TGTGCCAGCAGCCAAGACTACCGGGGTTCGGGGACTGAAGCTTTCTTT
CASSQDYRGSGTEAFF
>TRBJ2-5|TRBV5-4|-|-
TGTGCCAGCAGCTCTCCGGCACAGGGCCGGCGAGAGACCCAGTACTTC
CASSSPAQGRRETQYF
>TRBJ2-4|TRBV6-5|TRBD1|-
TGTGCCAGCAGTTACATGGCAGGGGGAGACATTCAGTACTTC
CASSYMAGGDIQYF
>TRBJ2-2|TRBV5-4|TRBD1|-
TGTGCCAGCAGGAAAGGACAGGGAGAATCCGGGGAGCTGTTTTTT
CASRKGQGESGELFF
>TRBJ2-7|TRBV6-5|TRBD2|-
TGTGCCAGCAGTTACCTTCCGACTAGCGGGAGGGCCGAGCAGTACTTC
CASSYLPTSGRAEQYF
>TRBJ1-1|TRBV19|-|-
TGTGCCAGACACGTGTGGAACACTGAAGCTTTCTTT
CARHVWNTEAFF
>TRBJ2-1|TRBV18|TRBD2|-
TGTGCCAGCTCGTTAGCGGGAGGGCCTGAGAATGAGCAGTTCTTC
CASSLAGGPENEQFF
>TRBJ2-7|TRBV30|-|-
TGTGCCTGGAGTGGACAGGCCCACGAGCAGTACTTC
CAWSGQAHEQYF
>TRBJ2-7|TRBV5-1|TRBD1|-
TGCGCCAGCAGCTCCCGGCAGGGGGCCTTGTCCTACGAGCAGTACTTC
CASSSRQGALSYEQYF
>TRBJ1-3|TRBV10-3|TRBD1|-
TGTGCCATCACCCAGGGGGCTGGTGCTGGAAACACCATATATTTT
CAITQGAGAGNTIYF
>TRBJ2-5|TRBV28|TRBD2|-
TGTGCCAGCAGTTGGGGACTAGCGGGAGAAGAGACCCAGTACTTC
CASSWGLAGEETQYF
>TRBJ1-5|TRBV28|-|few
TGTGCCAGCAGTTCGGGGGGGAGCAATCAGCCCCAGCATTTT
CASSSGGSNQPQHF
>TRBJ2-7|TRBV5-5|-|-
TGTGCCAGTCTCTGGGGGCTTACCTACGAGCAGTACTTC
CASLWGLTYEQYF
>TRBJ2-2|TRBV24-1|TRBD2|-
TGTGCCACCAGTGATTGGCGATGGGAGGGGACGAGCACCGGGGAGCTGTTTTTT
CATSDWRWEGTSTGELFF
>TRBJ2-7|TRBV10-3|TRBD2|-
TGTGCCATCACGAGCGGGAGGAGCTACGAGCAGTACTTC
CAITSGRSYEQYF
>TRBJ1-1|TRBV5-1|-|-
TGCGCCAGCAGCTTGGACATCAACACTGAAGCTTTCTTT
CASSLDINTEAFF
>TRBJ2-3|TRBV29-1|TRBD2|-
TGCAGCGTTGAGACTAGCGGGAGTACAGATACGCAGTATTTT
CSVETSGSTDTQYF
>TRBJ2-2|TRBV5-1|TRBD2|-
TGCGCCAGCAGCTATTCGAGCGGGAAGGGCACCGGGGAGCTGTTTTTT
CASSYSSGKGTGELFF
>TRBJ1-3|TRBV3-1/TRBV3-2|-|-
TGTGCCAGCAGCCAAGCAACAGCCGGAAACACCATATATTTT
CASSQATAGNTIYF
>TRBJ1-1|TRBV7-9|TRBD1|-
TGTGCCAGCAGCTCCTCTCCCGGGACAGGGGAGTGGGGCACTGAAGCTTTCTTT
CASSSSPGTGEWGTEAFF
>TRBJ2-1|TRBV9|TRBD2|-
TGTGCCAGCAGCGTAGTGGGTAGCGGGACTGGCGATGAGCAGTTCTTC
CASSVVGSGTGDEQFF
>TRBJ2-5|TRBV15|TRBD2|-
TGTGCCACCAGCATTGGACTAGCAGAAGGAGAGACCCAGTACTTC
CATSIGLAEGETQYF